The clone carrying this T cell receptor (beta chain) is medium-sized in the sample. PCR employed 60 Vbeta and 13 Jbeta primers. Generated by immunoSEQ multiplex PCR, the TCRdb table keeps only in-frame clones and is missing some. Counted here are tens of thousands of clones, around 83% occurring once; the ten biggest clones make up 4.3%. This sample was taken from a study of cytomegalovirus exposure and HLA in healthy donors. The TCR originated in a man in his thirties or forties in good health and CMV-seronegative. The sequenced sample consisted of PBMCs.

The CDR3 region has the DNA TGTGCCAGCAGCTTAGACGGGTCCCTGGACGAGCAGTACTTC. Protein: CASSLDGSLDEQYF. The chain joins TRBV7-2 to TRBJ2-7, with unresolved D. V shed 1 base and J shed 5 bases, with 12 bases lying between them. Germline CDR1 and CDR2: SGHTA and FQGNSA. CDR3 length equals 14 residues.